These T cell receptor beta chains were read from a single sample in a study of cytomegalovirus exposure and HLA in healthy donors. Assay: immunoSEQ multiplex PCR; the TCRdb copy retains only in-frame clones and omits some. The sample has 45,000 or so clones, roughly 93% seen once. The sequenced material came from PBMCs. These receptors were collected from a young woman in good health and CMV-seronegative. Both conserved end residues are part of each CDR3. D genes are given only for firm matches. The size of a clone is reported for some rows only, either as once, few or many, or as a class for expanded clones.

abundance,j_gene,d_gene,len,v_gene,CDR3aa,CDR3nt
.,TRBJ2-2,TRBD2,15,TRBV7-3,CASRSGLAVTGELFF,TGTGCCAGCAGATCGGGACTAGCTGTCACCGGGGAGCTGTTTTTT
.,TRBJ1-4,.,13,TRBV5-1,CASSLESGKKLFF,TGCGCCAGCAGCTTGGAGTCAGGGAAAAAACTGTTTTTT
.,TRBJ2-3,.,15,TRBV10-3,CAISQTDSSTDTQYF,TGTGCCATCAGTCAGACAGATTCCAGCACAGATACGCAGTATTTT
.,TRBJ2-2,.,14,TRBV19,CASKPGTNTGELFF,TGTGCCAGCAAACCCGGGACAAACACCGGGGAGCTGTTTTTT
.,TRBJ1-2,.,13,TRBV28,CASSLGANYGYTF,TGTGCCAGCAGTTTGGGAGCTAACTATGGCTACACCTTC
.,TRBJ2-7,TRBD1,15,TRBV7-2,CASSLPGQGIYEQYF,TGTGCCAGCAGCTTGCCGGGACAGGGGATCTACGAGCAGTACTTC
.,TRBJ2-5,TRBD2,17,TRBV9,CASSVDGSGGAGETQYF,TGTGCCAGCAGCGTAGATGGTAGCGGGGGGGCGGGAGAGACCCAGTACTTC
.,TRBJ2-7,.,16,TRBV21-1,CASSKDRGRPTYEQYF,TGTGCCAGCAGCAAAGACAGGGGGCGGCCCACCTACGAGCAGTACTTC
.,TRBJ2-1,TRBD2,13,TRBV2,CASTLLGGRRQFF,TGTGCCAGCACCCTCCTGGGCGGGAGAAGGCAGTTCTTC
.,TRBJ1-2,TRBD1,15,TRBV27,CASSLGTGGHYGYTF,TGTGCCAGCAGTCTCGGGACAGGGGGCCACTATGGCTACACCTTC
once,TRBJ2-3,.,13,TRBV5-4,CASSLANSDTQYF,TGTGCCAGCAGCTTGGCCAACTCAGATACGCAGTATTTT
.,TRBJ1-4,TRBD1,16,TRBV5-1,CASSWTDDRVYEKLFF,TGCGCCAGCAGCTGGACCGACGACAGGGTATATGAAAAACTGTTTTTT
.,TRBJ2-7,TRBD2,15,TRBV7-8,CASSFKGGRGYEQYF,TGTGCCAGCAGCTTCAAAGGTGGGAGGGGATACGAGCAGTACTTC
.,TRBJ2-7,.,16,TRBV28,CASSFPPTGGVDEQYF,TGTGCCAGCAGTTTCCCGCCCACAGGGGGGGTGGACGAGCAGTACTTC
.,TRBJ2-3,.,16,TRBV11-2,CASSWEGGGSTDTQYF,TGTGCCAGCAGCTGGGAGGGGGGAGGCAGCACAGATACGCAGTATTTT
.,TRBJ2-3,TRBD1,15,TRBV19,CASSRETGGTDTQYF,TGTGCCAGTAGTAGGGAGACAGGGGGCACAGATACGCAGTATTTT
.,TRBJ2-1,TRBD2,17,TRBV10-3,CAISDPTSGRGGNEQFF,TGTGCCATCAGTGACCCGACTAGCGGGAGAGGCGGCAATGAGCAGTTCTTC
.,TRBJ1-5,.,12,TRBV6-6,CASCLPGQPQHF,TGTGCCAGCTGTCTTCCGGGGCAGCCCCAGCATTTT
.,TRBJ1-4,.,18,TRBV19,CASTDHLSSPPTNEKLFF,TGTGCCAGTACCGATCACCTCTCGAGCCCTCCAACTAATGAAAAACTGTTTTTT
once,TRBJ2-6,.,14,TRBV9,CASSVAPGANVLTF,TGTGCCAGCAGCGTAGCTCCTGGGGCCAACGTCCTGACTTTC
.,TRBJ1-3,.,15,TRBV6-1,CASSPQQHSGNTIYF,TGTGCCAGCAGTCCGCAACAGCACTCTGGAAACACCATATATTTT
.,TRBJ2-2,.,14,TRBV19,CASSIGTGAGELFF,TGTGCCAGTAGTATAGGTACGGGGGCCGGGGAGCTGTTTTTT
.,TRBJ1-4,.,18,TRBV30,CAWSASPRGWATNEKLFF,TGTGCCTGGAGTGCATCTCCCCGAGGATGGGCAACTAATGAAAAACTGTTTTTT
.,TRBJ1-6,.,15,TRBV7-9,CASSLGQGNNSPLHF,TGTGCCAGCAGCTTAGGTCAGGGGAATAATTCACCCCTCCACTTT
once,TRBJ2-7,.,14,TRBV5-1,CASSLEPPTYEQYF,TGCGCCAGCAGCTTGGAACCTCCTACCTACGAGCAGTACTTC